The clone carrying this T cell receptor (beta chain) was observed a few times. What it binds is unknown. This sample was included in a study of T cells after yellow fever vaccination. Overall study: Preparing low-cell-number fractions relied on SMART-Seq v4 Ultra Low Input. Study findings and constraints: Abundant clonotypes from the bulk population could have been carried over as contaminants into FACS-sorted repertoires.

TCRdb itself ran the 5' RACE reads through MiXCR, one entry per CDR3 protein. In the table there are 300,000 to 350,000 distinct CDR3 sequences, roughly 4.3% of which are singletons. Germline CDR1 is SGHKS and CDR2 is YYEKEE (reference sequence). This CDR3 comprises 14 residues. Trimming took off 2 bases at V and 6 bases at J, with 14 bases between the two ends. This receptor was obtained from a man younger than 35 who received the YFV17D yellow fever vaccine. V and J are TRBV5-5 and TRBJ1-2; no firm D call. This specimen was PBMCs, taken 5 days after the yellow fever booster vaccination. The CDR3 bases are TGTGCCAGCAGCTTCGCGGTGGGCAGCGATGGCTACACCTTC. Translation gives CASSFAVGSDGYTF.